This record looks at one TCR beta chain sequence and its context. Its target is not known. This sample is drawn from a study of T cell responses to AZD1222 COVID-19 vaccine. Study-level results: Baseline serology detected seropositivity in only a handful of AZD1222 recipients. Following two doses of AZD1222, Spike-specific TCR breadth and depth rose.

CDR1 is KGHSH, CDR2 LQKENI, per germline. The CDR3 covers 16 residues. Trimming took 3 bases from V and 3 from J; bases not matched to a gene: 6. Method: immunoSEQ multiplex PCR; TCRdb's copy keeps in-frame clones and lacks some. The sample lists 170,000 or so clones; roughly nine tenths were seen once. Specimen: peripheral blood, collected on day 0 of AZD1222 vaccination. The genes are TRBV18 and TRBJ2-2; 8 nucleotides line up with TRBD1. The sequence came from an adult in good health. The CDR3 protein is CASSPLMTGDTGELFF. CDR3 in DNA: TGTGCCAGCTCACCGCTCATGACAGGGGACACCGGGGAGCTGTTTTTT.